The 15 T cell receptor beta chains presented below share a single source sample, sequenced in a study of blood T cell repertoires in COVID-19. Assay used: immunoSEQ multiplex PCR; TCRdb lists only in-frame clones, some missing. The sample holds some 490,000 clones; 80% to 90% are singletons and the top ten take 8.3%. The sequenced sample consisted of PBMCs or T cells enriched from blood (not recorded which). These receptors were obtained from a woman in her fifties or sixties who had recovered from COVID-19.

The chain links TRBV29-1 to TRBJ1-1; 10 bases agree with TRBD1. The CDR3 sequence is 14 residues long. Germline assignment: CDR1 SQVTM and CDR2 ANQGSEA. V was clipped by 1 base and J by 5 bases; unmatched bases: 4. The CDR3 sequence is CSVEGGTGVTEAFF. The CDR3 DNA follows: TGCAGCGTTGAAGGAGGGACAGGGGTAACTGAAGCTTTCTTT.

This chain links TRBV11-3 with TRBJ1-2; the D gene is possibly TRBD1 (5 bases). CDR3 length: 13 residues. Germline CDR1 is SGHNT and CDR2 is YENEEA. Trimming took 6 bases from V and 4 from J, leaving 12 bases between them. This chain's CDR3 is CASRSGSGYGYTF. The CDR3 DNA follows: TGTGCCAGCAGGTCAGGGTCTGGCTATGGCTACACCTTC.

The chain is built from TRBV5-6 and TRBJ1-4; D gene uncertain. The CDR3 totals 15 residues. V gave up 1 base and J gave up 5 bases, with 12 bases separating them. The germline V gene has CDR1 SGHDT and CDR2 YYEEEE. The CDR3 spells CASSLWRAPNEKLFF. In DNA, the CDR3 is TGTGCCAGCAGCTTGTGGAGGGCCCCAAATGAAAAACTGTTTTTT.

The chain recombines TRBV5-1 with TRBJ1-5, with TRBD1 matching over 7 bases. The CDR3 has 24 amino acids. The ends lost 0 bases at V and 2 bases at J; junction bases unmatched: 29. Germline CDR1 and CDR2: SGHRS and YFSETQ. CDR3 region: CASSLGPLMVSTGTKVTGNQPQHF. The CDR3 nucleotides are TGCGCCAGCAGCTTGGGGCCTCTTATGGTCTCGACAGGGACGAAGGTGACGGGCAATCAGCCCCAGCATTTT.

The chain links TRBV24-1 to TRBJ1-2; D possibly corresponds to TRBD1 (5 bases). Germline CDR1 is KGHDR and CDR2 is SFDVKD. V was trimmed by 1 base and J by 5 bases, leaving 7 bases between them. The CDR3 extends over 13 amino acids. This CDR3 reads CATSDFPGYGYTF. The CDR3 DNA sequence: TGTGCCACCAGTGATTTTCCAGGGTATGGCTACACCTTC.

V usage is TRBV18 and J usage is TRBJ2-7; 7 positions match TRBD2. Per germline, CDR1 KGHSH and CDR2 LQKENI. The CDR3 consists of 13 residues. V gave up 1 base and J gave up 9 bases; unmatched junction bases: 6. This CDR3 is CASSPREGLGQYV. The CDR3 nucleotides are TGTGCCAGCTCACCACGGGAGGGACTTGGGCAGTACGTC.

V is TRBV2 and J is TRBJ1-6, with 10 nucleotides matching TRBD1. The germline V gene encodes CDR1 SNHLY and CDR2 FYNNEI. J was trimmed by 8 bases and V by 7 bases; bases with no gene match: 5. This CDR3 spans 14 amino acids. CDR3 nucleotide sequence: TGTGCCAGCACCAAGACAGGGGGCTATTCACCCCTCCACTTT. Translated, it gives CASTKTGGYSPLHF.

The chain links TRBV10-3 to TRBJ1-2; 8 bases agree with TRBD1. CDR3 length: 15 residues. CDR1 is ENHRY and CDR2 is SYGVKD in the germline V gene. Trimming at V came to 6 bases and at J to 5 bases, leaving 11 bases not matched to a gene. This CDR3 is CAIRIPGTGLYGYTF. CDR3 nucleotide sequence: TGTGCCATCAGGATACCGGGGACAGGACTTTATGGCTACACCTTC.

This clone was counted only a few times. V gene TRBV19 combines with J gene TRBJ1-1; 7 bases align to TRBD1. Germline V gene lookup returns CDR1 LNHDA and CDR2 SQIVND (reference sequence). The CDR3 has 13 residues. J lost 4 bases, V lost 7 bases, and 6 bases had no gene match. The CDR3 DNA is TGTGCCAGTATGTCGGCAGGGGGCACTGAAGCTTTCTTT. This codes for CASMSAGGTEAFF.

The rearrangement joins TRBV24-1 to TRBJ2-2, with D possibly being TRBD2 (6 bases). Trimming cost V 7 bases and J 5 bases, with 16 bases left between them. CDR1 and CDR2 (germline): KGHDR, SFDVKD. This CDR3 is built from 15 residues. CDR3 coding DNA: TGTGCCACCAGGCAGGGAGGCAGTCGGACCGGGGAGCTGTTTTTT. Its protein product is CATRQGGSRTGELFF.

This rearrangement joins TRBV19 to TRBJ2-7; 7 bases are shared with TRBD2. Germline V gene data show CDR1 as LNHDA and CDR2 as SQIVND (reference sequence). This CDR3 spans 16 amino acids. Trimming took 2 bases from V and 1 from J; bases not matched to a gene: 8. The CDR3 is CASSIYFGGTSYEQYF. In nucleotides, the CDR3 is TGTGCCAGTAGTATATATTTCGGGGGGACGTCCTACGAGCAGTACTTC.

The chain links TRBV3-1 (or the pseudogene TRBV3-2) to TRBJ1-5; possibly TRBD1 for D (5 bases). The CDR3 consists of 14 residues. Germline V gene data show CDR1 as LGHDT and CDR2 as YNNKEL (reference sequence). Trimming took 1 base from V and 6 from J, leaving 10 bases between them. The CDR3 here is CASSQGPGGQPQHF. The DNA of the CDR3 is TGTGCCAGCAGCCAAGGGCCGGGGGGTCAGCCCCAGCATTTT.

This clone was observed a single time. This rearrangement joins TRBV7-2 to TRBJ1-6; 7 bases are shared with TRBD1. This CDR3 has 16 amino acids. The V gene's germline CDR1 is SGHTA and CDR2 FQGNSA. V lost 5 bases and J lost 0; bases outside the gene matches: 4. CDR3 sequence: CASSAGGSSYNSPLHF. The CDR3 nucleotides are TGTGCCAGCAGCGCAGGGGGGAGCTCCTATAATTCACCCCTCCACTTT.

The CDR3 here is CASSFFSGNTIYF. CDR3 nucleotide sequence: TGCGCCAGCAGCTTCTTTTCTGGAAACACCATATATTTT. The chain combines TRBV5-1 with TRBJ1-3; no reliable D call. The V and J ends lost 2 bases and 1 base respectively, with 4 bases between them. The CDR3 totals 13 residues. The germline gives CDR1 SGHRS, CDR2 YFSETQ.

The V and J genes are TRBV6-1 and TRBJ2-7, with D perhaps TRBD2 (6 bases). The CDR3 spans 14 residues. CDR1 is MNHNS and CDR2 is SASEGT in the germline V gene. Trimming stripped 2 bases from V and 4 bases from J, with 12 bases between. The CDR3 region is CASSEFTGGYEQYF. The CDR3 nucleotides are TGTGCCAGCAGTGAATTTACCGGGGGATACGAGCAGTACTTC.